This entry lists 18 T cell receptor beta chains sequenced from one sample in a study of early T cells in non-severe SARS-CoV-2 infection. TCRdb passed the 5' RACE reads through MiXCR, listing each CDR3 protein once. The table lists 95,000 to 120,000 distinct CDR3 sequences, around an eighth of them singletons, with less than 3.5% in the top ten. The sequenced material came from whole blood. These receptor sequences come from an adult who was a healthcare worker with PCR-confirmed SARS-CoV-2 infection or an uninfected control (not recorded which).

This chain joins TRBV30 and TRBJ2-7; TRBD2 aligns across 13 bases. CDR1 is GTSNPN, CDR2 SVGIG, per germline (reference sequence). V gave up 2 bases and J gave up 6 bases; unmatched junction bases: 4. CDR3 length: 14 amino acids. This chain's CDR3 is CAWSRLAGGSEQYF. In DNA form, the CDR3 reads TGTGCCTGGAGTAGACTAGCGGGAGGATCCGAGCAGTACTTC.

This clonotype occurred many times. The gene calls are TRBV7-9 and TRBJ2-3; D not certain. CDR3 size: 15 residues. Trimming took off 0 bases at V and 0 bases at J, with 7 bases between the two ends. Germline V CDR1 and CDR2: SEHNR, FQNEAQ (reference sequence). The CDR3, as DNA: TGTGCCAGCAGCTTAGCCGTAGGGAGCACAGATACGCAGTATTTT. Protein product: CASSLAVGSTDTQYF. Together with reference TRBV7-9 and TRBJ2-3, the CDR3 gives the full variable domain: DTGVSQNPRHKITKRGQNVTFRCDPISEHNRLYWYRQTLGQGPEFLTYFQNEAQLEKSRLLSDRFSAERPKGSFSTLEIQRTEQGDSAMYLCASSLAVGSTDTQYFGPGTRLTVL.

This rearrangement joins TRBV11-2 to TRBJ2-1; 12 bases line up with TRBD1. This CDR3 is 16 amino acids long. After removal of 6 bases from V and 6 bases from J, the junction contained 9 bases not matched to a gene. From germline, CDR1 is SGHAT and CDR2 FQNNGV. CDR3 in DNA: TGTGCCAGCAGTCGTACGGGGACAGGGGGCCGCAATGAGCAGTTCTTC. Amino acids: CASSRTGTGGRNEQFF.

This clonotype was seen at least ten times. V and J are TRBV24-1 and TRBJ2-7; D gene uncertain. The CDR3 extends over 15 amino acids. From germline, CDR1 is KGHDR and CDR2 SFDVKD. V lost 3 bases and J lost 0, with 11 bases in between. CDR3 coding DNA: TGTGCCACCAGTGATACTGCTCCGGGCTCCTACGAGCAGTACTTC. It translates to CATSDTAPGSYEQYF.

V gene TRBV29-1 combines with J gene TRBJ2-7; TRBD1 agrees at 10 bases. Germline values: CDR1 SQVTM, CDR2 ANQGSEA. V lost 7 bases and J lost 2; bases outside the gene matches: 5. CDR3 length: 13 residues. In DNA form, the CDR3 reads TGCAGCGCACGGGACAGGGGTACCTACGAGCAGTACTTC. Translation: CSARDRGTYEQYF.

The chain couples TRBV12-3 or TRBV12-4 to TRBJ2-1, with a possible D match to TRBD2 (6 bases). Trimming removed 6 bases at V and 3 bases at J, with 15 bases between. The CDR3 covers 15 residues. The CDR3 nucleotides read TGTGCCAGCAGCCGCTCCGGGACTTACTACAATGAGCAGTTCTTC. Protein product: CASSRSGTYYNEQFF.

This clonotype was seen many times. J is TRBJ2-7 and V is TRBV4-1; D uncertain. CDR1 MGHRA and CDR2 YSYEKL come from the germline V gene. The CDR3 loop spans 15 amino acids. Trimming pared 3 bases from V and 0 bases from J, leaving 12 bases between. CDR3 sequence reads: CASSHPGSNSYEQYF. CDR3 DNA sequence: TGCGCCAGCAGCCATCCGGGTTCTAACTCCTACGAGCAGTACTTC.

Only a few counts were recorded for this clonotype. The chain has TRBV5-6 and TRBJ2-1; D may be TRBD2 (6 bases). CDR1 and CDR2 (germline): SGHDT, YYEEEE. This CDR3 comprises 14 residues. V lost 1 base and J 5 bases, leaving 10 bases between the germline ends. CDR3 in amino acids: CASSLIGRNNEQFF. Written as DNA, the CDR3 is TGTGCCAGCAGCTTGATCGGGAGAAACAATGAGCAGTTCTTC.

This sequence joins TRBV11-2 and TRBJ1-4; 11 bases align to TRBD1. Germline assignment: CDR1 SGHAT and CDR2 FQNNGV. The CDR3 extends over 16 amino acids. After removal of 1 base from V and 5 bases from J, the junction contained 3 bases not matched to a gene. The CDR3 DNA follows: TGTGCCAGCAGCTTAGGGACAGGGGGCAAAAATGAAAAACTGTTTTTT. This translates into CASSLGTGGKNEKLFF.

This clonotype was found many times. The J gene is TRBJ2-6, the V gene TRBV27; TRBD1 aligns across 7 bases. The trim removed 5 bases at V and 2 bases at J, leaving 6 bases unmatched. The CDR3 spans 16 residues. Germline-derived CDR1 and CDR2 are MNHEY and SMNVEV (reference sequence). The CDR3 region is CASSVDRVAGANVLTF. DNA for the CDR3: TGTGCCAGCAGTGTCGACAGGGTGGCTGGGGCCAACGTCCTGACTTTC.

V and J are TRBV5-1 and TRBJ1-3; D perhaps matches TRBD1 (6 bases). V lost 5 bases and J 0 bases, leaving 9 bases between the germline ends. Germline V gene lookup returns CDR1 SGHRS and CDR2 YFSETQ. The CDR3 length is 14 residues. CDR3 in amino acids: CASSQGISGNTIYF. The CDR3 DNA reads TGCGCCAGCAGTCAGGGGATCTCTGGAAACACCATATATTTT.

The CDR3 sequence: CASSSDRPGTEAFF. The CDR3 nucleotides read TGTGCCAGCAGCTCCGACAGACCGGGGACTGAAGCTTTCTTT. The chain has TRBV11-3 and TRBJ1-1, with a weak D call TRBD1 (5 bases). Germline lookup yields CDR1 SGHNT and CDR2 YENEEA. With 4 bases removed from V and 5 bases from J, the gap between germline ends came to 14 bases. The length of the CDR3 is 14 residues.

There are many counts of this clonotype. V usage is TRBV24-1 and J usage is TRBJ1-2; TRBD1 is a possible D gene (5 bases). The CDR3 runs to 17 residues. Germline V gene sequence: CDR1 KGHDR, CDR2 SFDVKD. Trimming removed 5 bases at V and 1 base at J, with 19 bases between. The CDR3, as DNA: TGTGCCACCAGTGGTCGTCAGAAAGGGGCGGGTAACTATGGCTACACCTTC. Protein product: CATSGRQKGAGNYGYTF.

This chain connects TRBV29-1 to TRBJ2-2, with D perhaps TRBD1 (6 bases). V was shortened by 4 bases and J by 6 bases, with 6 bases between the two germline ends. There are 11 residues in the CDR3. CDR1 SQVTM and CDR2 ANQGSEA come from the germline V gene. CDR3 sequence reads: CSVAGAGELFF. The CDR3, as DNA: TGCAGCGTTGCAGGGGCCGGGGAGCTGTTTTTT.

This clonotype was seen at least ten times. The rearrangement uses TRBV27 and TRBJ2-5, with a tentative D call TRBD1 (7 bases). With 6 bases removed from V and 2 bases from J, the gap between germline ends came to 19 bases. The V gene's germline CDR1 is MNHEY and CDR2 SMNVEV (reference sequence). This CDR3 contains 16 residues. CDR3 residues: CASSYDRAGPQETQYF. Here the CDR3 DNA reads TGTGCCAGCAGCTACGACAGGGCGGGGCCACAAGAGACCCAGTACTTC.

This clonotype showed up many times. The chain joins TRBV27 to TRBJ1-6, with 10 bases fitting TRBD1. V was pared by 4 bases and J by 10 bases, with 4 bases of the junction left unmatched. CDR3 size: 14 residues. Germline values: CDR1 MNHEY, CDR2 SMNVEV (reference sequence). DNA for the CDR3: TGTGCCAGCAGTTCCCTGACAGGGGGCTCACCCCTCCACTTT. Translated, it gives CASSSLTGGSPLHF.

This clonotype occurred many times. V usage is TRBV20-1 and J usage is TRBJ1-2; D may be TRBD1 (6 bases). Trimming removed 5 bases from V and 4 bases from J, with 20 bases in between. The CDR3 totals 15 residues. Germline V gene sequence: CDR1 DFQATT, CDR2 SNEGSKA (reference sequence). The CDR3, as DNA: TGCAGTGCTGCCCTTCCTGACAGGTCCCCCTATGGCTACACCTTC. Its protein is CSAALPDRSPYGYTF.

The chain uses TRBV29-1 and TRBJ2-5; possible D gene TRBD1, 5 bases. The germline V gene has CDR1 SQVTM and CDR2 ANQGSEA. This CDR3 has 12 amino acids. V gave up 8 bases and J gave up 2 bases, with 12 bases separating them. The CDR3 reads CSTGHKQETQYF. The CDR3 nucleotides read TGCAGCACCGGACACAAACAAGAGACCCAGTACTTC.